The 7 T cell receptor beta chains in this list originate from one sample, sequenced in a study of beta chain features in type 1 diabetes. Study-wide results and caveats: There was a moderate but significant shortening of TCRB CDR3s in all four CD4+ subsets of Type 1 diabetes patients.

All of the isolated RNA was reverse transcribed, so expressed TCRB transcripts were sequenced. The method was immunoSEQ multiplex PCR; TCRdb's version includes in-frame clones alone and lacks a portion of them. The top ten hold 0.012% of the sample, which has under 300,000 clones, approximately 25% seen once. What these receptors recognize is not known. Sequenced material: naive CD4+ T cells from blood. The receptors shown here come from a woman aged 25 to 39 with type 1 diabetes.

The chain links TRBV10-3 to TRBJ2-3; 11 positions agree with TRBD2. V was pared by 6 bases and J by 2 bases, with 7 bases of the junction left unmatched. This CDR3 is 16 amino acids long. Germline values: CDR1 ENHRY, CDR2 SYGVKD. DNA for the CDR3: TGTGCCATCAGGAGGGGACTAGCGGAATTCACAGATACGCAGTATTTT. Translating it yields CAIRRGLAEFTDTQYF.

The chain carries TRBV29-1 and TRBJ1-2, with 9 bases that match TRBD1. J was trimmed by 3 bases and V by 1 base; bases with no gene match: 9. CDR1 SQVTM and CDR2 ANQGSEA come from the germline V gene. The CDR3 runs to 16 residues. CDR3 amino acids: CSVEGGSTGGDYGYTF. As DNA, the CDR3 is TGCAGCGTTGAAGGAGGATCGACAGGGGGAGACTATGGCTACACCTTC.

This clone occurred a few times. This chain uses TRBV2 with TRBJ2-5; 7 positions agree with TRBD2. The J segment lost 7 bases and the V segment lost 3 bases, leaving 8 bases of the junction unmatched. Germline V lookup: CDR1 SNHLY, CDR2 FYNNEI. The CDR3 consists of 14 residues. The chain's CDR3 is CASSDSTSVATQYF. The CDR3 bases are TGTGCCAGCAGTGATTCAACTAGCGTGGCGACCCAGTACTTC.

A few counts support this clone. This chain links TRBV4-1 with TRBJ1-1, with 7 bases that match TRBD1. Germline V gene sequence: CDR1 MGHRA, CDR2 YSYEKL. This CDR3 has 13 residues. V dropped 2 bases and J dropped 8; count of bases not matched to a gene: 5. CDR3 amino acids: CASSQFRDSEAFF. The CDR3 DNA is TGCGCCAGCAGCCAATTTCGGGACAGCGAAGCTTTCTTT.

The V gene is TRBV5-6, the J gene TRBJ1-4; possibly TRBD1 for D (6 bases). The CDR3 is 15 residues long. V lost 1 base and J lost 7, with 14 bases in between. Germline CDR1 and CDR2: SGHDT and YYEEEE. Here the CDR3 DNA reads TGTGCCAGCAGCTTGACCAGGGGAACGGGTGAAAAACTGTTTTTT. It yields the protein CASSLTRGTGEKLFF.

This clone was counted between two and nine times. The chain joins TRBV19 to TRBJ1-2, with a tentative D call TRBD1 (6 bases). Germline values: CDR1 LNHDA, CDR2 SQIVND (reference sequence). The CDR3 length is 17 residues. V was trimmed by 1 base and J by 4 bases, leaving 19 bases between them. CDR3 sequence: CASSIGDRTVPSYGYTF. The CDR3 nucleotides read TGTGCCAGTAGTATAGGCGATCGGACAGTACCCAGCTATGGCTACACCTTC.

The chain is built from TRBV2 and TRBJ1-4; no clear D. The germline CDR1 and CDR2 sequences are SNHLY and FYNNEI. Between the trimmed V and J ends, which lost 6 bases and 8 bases, there was a span of 13 bases. This CDR3 has 13 residues. The DNA of the CDR3 is TGTGCCAGCAGGTACACCACGGGAGAAAAACTGTTTTTT. It codes for CASRYTTGEKLFF.